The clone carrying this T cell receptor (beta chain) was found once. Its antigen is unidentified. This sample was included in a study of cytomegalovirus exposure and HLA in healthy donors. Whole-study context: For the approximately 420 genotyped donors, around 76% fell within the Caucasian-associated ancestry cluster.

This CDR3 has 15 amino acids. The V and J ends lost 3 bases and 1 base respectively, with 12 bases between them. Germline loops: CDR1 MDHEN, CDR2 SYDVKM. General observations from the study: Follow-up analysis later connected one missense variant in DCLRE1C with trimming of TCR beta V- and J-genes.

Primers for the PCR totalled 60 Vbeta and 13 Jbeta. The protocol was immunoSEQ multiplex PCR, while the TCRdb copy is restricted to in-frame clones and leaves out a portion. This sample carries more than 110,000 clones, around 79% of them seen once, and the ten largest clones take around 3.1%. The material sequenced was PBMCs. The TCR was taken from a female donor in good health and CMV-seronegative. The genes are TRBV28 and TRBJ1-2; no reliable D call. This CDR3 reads CASSFATGSNYGYTF. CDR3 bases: TGTGCCAGCAGTTTCGCCACGGGGAGTAACTATGGCTACACCTTC.